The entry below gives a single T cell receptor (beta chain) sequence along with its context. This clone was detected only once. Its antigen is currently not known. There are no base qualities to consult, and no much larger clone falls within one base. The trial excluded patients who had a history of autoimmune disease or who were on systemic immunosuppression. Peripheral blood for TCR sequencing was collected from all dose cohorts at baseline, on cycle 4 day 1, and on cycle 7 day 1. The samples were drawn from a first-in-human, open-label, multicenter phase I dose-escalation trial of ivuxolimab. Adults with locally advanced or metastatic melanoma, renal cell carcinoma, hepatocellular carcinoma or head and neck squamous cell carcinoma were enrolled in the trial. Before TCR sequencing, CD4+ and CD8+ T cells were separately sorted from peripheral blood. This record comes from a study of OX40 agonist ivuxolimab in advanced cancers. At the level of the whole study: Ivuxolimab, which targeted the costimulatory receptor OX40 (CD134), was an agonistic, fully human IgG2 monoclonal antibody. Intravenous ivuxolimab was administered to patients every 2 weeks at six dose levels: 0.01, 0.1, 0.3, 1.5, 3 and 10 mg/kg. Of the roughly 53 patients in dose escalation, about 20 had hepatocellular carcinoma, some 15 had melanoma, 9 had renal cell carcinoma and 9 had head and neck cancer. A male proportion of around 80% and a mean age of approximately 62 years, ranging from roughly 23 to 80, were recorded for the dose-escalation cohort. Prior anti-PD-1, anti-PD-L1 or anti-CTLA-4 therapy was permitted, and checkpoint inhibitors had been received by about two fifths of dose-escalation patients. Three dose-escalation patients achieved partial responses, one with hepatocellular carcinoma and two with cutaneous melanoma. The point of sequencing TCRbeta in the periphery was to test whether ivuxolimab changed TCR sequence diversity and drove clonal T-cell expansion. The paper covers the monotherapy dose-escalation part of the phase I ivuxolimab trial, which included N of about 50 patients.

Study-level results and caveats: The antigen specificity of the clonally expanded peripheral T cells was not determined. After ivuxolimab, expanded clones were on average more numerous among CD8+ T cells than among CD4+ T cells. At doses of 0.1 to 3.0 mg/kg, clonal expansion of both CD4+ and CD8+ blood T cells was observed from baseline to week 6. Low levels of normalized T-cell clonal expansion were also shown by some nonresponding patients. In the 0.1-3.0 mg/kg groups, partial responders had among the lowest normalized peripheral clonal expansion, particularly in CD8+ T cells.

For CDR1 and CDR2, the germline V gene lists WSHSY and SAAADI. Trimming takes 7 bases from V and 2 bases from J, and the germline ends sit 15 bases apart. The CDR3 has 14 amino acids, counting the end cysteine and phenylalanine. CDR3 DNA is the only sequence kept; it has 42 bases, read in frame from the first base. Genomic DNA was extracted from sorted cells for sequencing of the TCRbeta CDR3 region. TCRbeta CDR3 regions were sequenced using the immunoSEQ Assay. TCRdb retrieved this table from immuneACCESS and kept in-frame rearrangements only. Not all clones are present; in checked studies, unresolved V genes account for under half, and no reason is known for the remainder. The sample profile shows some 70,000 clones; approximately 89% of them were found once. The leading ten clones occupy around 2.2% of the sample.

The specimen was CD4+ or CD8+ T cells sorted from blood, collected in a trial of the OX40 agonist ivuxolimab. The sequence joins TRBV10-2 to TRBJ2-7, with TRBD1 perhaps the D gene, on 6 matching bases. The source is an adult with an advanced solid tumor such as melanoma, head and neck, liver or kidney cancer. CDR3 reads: CASKFIQGTYEQYF. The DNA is TGCGCCAGCAAATTTATACAGGGCACCTACGAGCAGTACTTC.